This entry lists 21 T cell receptor beta chains sequenced from one sample in a study of T-cell memory formation after mild COVID-19. TCRdb reanalysed the 5' RACE reads using MiXCR and keeps one entry per CDR3 protein. The table has under 200,000 distinct CDR3 sequences, around 10% seen once. The sample was PBMCs or a T cell subset sorted from them (not recorded which). The receptors shown here come from a man aged 18 to 29 who had mild COVID-19 (a few samples of this study predate the infection). Cell type and time point are not known.

This sequence joins TRBV4-3 and TRBJ1-6; D is possibly TRBD1 (5 bases). This CDR3 has 15 residues. V lost 1 base and J 9 bases, leaving 13 bases between the germline ends. Germline V lookup: CDR1 LGHNA, CDR2 YSLEER. CDR3 sequence (DNA): TGCGCCAGCAGCCAAGTACACAGGTCGAGTTCACCCCTCCACTTT. Its protein product is CASSQVHRSSSPLHF.

This clonotype has only a few counts. The rearrangement uses TRBV20-1 and TRBJ1-2, with D hard to call. Trimming took 1 base from V and 2 from J, leaving 11 bases between them. The CDR3 loop spans 14 amino acids. Germline V CDR1 and CDR2: DFQATT, SNEGSKA (reference sequence). DNA for the CDR3: TGCAGTGCTAGAGTAGAATCGAGCAACTATGGCTACACCTTC. It specifies CSARVESSNYGYTF.

The chain combines TRBV4-3 with TRBJ2-3, with D uncertain. Germline CDR1 is LGHNA and CDR2 is YSLEER. With 6 bases removed from V and 3 bases from J, the gap between germline ends came to 13 bases. The CDR3 is 14 residues long. CDR3 coding DNA: TGCGCCAGCAGTCCAACCCATCCGACAGATACGCAGTATTTT. Encoded protein: CASSPTHPTDTQYF.

In this sample, this clonotype turned up a few times. The chain couples TRBV15 to TRBJ2-5; D possibly corresponds to TRBD1 (6 bases). CDR1 is LNHNV, CDR2 YYDKDF, per germline (reference sequence). Trimming left V 2 bases short and J 1 base short, with 8 bases between. The length of the CDR3 is 14 residues. The chain's CDR3 is CATSRHRAQETQYF. The CDR3 DNA reads TGTGCCACCAGCAGACACAGGGCCCAAGAGACCCAGTACTTC.

There are many counts of this clonotype. The genes are TRBV7-2 and TRBJ2-3; no firm D call. The germline V gene encodes CDR1 SGHTA and CDR2 FQGNSA. The ends were cut back, 7 bases at V and 3 bases at J, with 5 bases in the middle. The CDR3 loop spans 11 amino acids. CDR3 residues: CASTNTDTQYF. The CDR3 DNA reads as TGTGCCAGCACCAATACAGATACGCAGTATTTT.

The chain carries TRBV30 and TRBJ2-4; D might be TRBD1 (6 bases). The V end was cut by 6 bases, the J end by 0 bases, with 27 bases between. The CDR3 is made up of 19 amino acids. Germline V gene data show CDR1 as GTSNPN and CDR2 as SVGIG (reference sequence). CDR3 protein: CACSPARQAFTIAKNIQYF. Written as DNA, the CDR3 is TGTGCCTGTAGCCCGGCGAGACAGGCTTTTACGATAGCCAAAAACATTCAGTACTTC.

This clonotype appeared a few times. The gene calls are TRBV4-2 and TRBJ2-3; D is tentatively TRBD1 or TRBD2 (6 bases each). CDR3 length: 17 residues. The germline V and J ends were trimmed by 1 base and 4 bases, with 18 bases remaining between them. The germline gives CDR1 LGHNA, CDR2 YNFKEQ. CDR3 sequence (DNA): TGTGCCAGCAGCCAAGGGGCCGGGGGCGCGCTTTCAGATACGCAGTATTTT. This encodes CASSQGAGGALSDTQYF.

This clonotype was detected a few times. The DNA of the CDR3 is TGTGCCAGCTCCGCCACCTACGAGCAGTACTTC. It is translated as CASSATYEQYF. V and J are TRBV18 and TRBJ2-7, with D unclear. Germline loops: CDR1 KGHSH, CDR2 LQKENI. Trimming removed 6 bases from V and 2 bases from J, with 5 bases in between. This CDR3 has 11 residues.

This clonotype was seen a handful of times. The chain has TRBV15 and TRBJ2-3; 11 nucleotides match TRBD2. There are 16 residues in the CDR3. CDR1 LNHNV and CDR2 YYDKDF come from the germline V gene (reference sequence). With V trimmed by 5 bases and J by 1 base, 5 bases remained unmatched. CDR3 sequence reads: CATSRPSGGRTDTQYF. The CDR3 nucleotides are TGTGCCACCAGCCGCCCTAGCGGGGGGCGCACAGATACGCAGTATTTT. The whole variable domain, remainder taken from reference TRBV15 and TRBJ2-3, is DAMVIQNPRYQVTQFGKPVTLSCSQTLNHNVMYWYQQKSSQAPKLLFHYYDKDFNNEADTPDNFQSRRPNTSFCFLDIRSPGLGDTAMYLCATSRPSGGRTDTQYFGPGTRLTVL.

This clonotype came up a few times. V usage is TRBV2 and J usage is TRBJ1-2; no reliable D call. This CDR3 region has 13 residues. Per germline, CDR1 SNHLY and CDR2 FYNNEI. Trimming took off 3 bases at V and 4 bases at J, with 9 bases between the two ends. For the CDR3, the DNA is TGTGCCAGCAGTGACCCCTACAGCTATGGCTACACCTTC. Its protein product is CASSDPYSYGYTF.

This clonotype occurred a few times. The chain joins TRBV20-1 to TRBJ1-2, with a possible D match to TRBD1 (6 bases). Per germline, CDR1 DFQATT and CDR2 SNEGSKA (reference sequence). Trimming removed 4 bases at V and 7 bases at J, with 13 bases between. This CDR3 comprises 12 residues. For the CDR3, the DNA is TGCAGTGCTACCCGACAGGCGGCTGGCTACACCTTC. This codes for CSATRQAAGYTF.

This clonotype was counted only a few times. V is TRBV5-1 and J is TRBJ2-3; 7 bases agree with TRBD1. The CDR3 sequence is 15 residues long. The germline V gene has CDR1 SGHRS and CDR2 YFSETQ. Trimming took 3 bases from V and 4 from J; bases not matched to a gene: 8. As DNA, the CDR3 is TGCGCCAGCAGCTCCTCCGGGACAGATCCAGATACGCAGTATTTT. It specifies CASSSSGTDPDTQYF.

Ten or more counts support this clonotype. The chain has TRBV5-1 and TRBJ1-5, with 10 bases fitting TRBD1. The CDR3 is 16 residues long. Germline V lookup: CDR1 SGHRS, CDR2 YFSETQ. V lost 4 bases to trimming and J lost 6 bases; unmatched junction nucleotides: 10. CDR3 sequence: CASSPSGQGGGQPQHF. The DNA for the CDR3 is TGCGCCAGCAGCCCTTCTGGACAGGGGGGCGGTCAGCCCCAGCATTTT.

The V gene is TRBV3-1, the J gene TRBJ1-4, with a possible D match to TRBD1 (6 bases). Trimming shortened V by 1 base and J by 8 bases, and 8 bases separated the two germline ends. Germline V lookup: CDR1 LGHDT, CDR2 YNNKEL (reference sequence). The CDR3 totals 13 residues. CDR3 sequence: CASSQGGQEKLFF. CDR3 DNA: TGTGCCAGCAGCCAAGGAGGACAGGAAAAACTGTTTTTT.

This clonotype came up a few times. The V and J genes are TRBV4-3 and TRBJ2-2, with D uncertain. This CDR3 contains 14 residues. Trimming shortened V by 3 bases and J by 4 bases, and 9 bases separated the two germline ends. CDR1 is LGHNA and CDR2 is YSLEER in the germline V gene. Written as DNA, the CDR3 is TGCGCCAGCAGCCAGGCGCGACGCACCGGGGAGCTGTTTTTT. It encodes CASSQARRTGELFF.

The chain is built from TRBV7-2 and TRBJ2-1, with TRBD2 as a possible D gene (5 bases). The CDR3 covers 15 residues. Germline CDR1 reads SGHTA; CDR2 reads FQGNSA. Trimming took 3 bases from V and 3 from J, leaving 12 bases between them. The CDR3 loop reads CASSLVSRGYNEQFF. The CDR3 coding sequence is TGTGCCAGCAGCTTGGTTTCCCGGGGCTACAATGAGCAGTTCTTC.

This clonotype turned up a few times. This chain uses TRBV7-2 with TRBJ2-2; D might be TRBD1 or TRBD2, each matching 5 bases. Trimming stripped 4 bases from V and 6 bases from J, with 6 bases between. CDR3 length: 12 amino acids. Germline V lookup: CDR1 SGHTA, CDR2 FQGNSA. CDR3 nucleotides: TGTGCCAGCAGCTGGGGACCCGGGGAGCTGTTTTTT. Translated: CASSWGPGELFF.

The sample holds a few counts of this clonotype. This chain links TRBV7-2 with TRBJ2-3; the D gene is possibly TRBD1 (5 bases). CDR3 length equals 15 residues. V was cut by 5 bases and J by 6 bases, with 18 bases left in between. Germline V gene sequence: CDR1 SGHTA, CDR2 FQGNSA. CDR3 nucleotide sequence: TGTGCCAGCAGCACAATTAGGGGCGTCGGGGATACGCAGTATTTT. Translation gives CASSTIRGVGDTQYF.

This clonotype was counted ten times or more. V and J are TRBV5-1 and TRBJ1-1; perhaps TRBD1 as D (5 bases). The V gene lost 4 bases and the J gene lost 6 bases, with 16 bases spanning the gap. Germline loops: CDR1 SGHRS, CDR2 YFSETQ. CDR3 size: 14 residues. Here the CDR3 reads CASSVQVFNAEAFF. CDR3 nucleotides: TGCGCCAGCAGCGTACAGGTATTCAACGCTGAAGCTTTCTTT.

In this sample, this clonotype turned up a few times. The rearrangement joins TRBV20-1 to TRBJ2-1; TRBD2 aligns across 14 bases. Trimming removed 5 bases from V and 9 bases from J; junction bases left unmatched: 6. Germline V gene lookup returns CDR1 DFQATT and CDR2 SNEGSKA (reference sequence). The CDR3 has 14 amino acids. The CDR3 loop reads CSAPTSGGAGEQFF. The DNA of the CDR3 is TGCAGTGCTCCGACTAGCGGGGGGGCCGGTGAGCAGTTCTTC.

This clonotype was counted a few times. J is TRBJ2-3 and V is TRBV24-1, with D possibly matching TRBD2 (6 bases). Trimming took 1 base from V and 4 from J, leaving 14 bases between them. Germline V gene data show CDR1 as KGHDR and CDR2 as SFDVKD. The CDR3 has 16 amino acids. Here the CDR3 reads CATSDFSQEGPDTQYF. In DNA, the CDR3 is TGTGCCACCAGTGATTTTTCTCAGGAGGGCCCAGATACGCAGTATTTT.